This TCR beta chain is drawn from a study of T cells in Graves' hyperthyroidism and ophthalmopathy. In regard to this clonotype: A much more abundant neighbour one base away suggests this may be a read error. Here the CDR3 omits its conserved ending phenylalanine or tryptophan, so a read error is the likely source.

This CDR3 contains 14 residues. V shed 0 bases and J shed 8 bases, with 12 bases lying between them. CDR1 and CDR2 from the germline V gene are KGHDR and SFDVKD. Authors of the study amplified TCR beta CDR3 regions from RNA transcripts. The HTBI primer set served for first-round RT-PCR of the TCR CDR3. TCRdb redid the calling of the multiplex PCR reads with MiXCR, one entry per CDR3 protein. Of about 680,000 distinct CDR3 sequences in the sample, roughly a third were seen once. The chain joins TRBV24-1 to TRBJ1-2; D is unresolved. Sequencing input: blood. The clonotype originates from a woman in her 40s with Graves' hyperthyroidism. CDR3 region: CATSDLNTQEGYTL. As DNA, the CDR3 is TGTGCCACCAGTGATTTGAACACCCAGGAAGGCTACACCCTC.